This is a list of T cell receptor beta chains from one sample in a study of T cells in Graves' hyperthyroidism and ophthalmopathy. A single record per CDR3 protein comes from TCRdb applying MiXCR to the multiplex PCR reads. The sample carries 550,000 to 600,000 distinct CDR3 sequences, about a sixth recorded once. Specimen: blood. The receptors were gathered from a woman in her late teens or twenties with Graves' hyperthyroidism. Each CDR3 is given with its conserved first and last residue. D genes are given only for firm matches. Clone size appears in some rows only: once, few, many, or a class for an expanded clone.

v_call	d_call	j_call	clone_size	cdr3_aa	cdr3_nt
TRBV3-1	TRBD1	TRBJ1-5	once	CASSQGGTGDQPQHF	TGTGCCAGCAGCCAAGGAGGGACAGGCGATCAGCCCCAGCATTTT
TRBV28	NA	TRBJ2-3	many	CASSFGGGLAGGNTQYF	TGTGCCAGCAGTTTTGGGGGAGGCCTCGCGGGCGGGAATACGCAGTATTTT
TRBV20-1	NA	TRBJ2-1	many	CSARDGGNSYNEQFF	TGCAGTGCTAGAGATGGGGGGAACTCCTACAATGAGCAGTTCTTC
TRBV7-2	TRBD2	TRBJ2-3	NA	CASSHVLALAGGDTQYF	TGTGCCAGCAGCCATGTCCTCGCCTTAGCGGGGGGAGATACGCAGTATTTT
TRBV7-2	NA	TRBJ1-5	many	CASSLGFGQPQHF	TGTGCCAGCAGCTTAGGGTTCGGTCAGCCCCAGCATTTT
TRBV20-1	NA	TRBJ2-1	few	CSARDLTGVYGQFF	TGCAGTGCTAGAGATCTAACGGGTGTCTATGGGCAGTTCTTC
TRBV6-5	NA	TRBJ2-7	NA	CASSYRGDTSYEQYF	TGTGCCAGCAGTTACAGGGGGGACACTTCCTACGAGCAGTACTTC
TRBV5-5	NA	TRBJ1-2	NA	CASSFGQTYGYTF	TGTGCCAGCAGCTTCGGGCAGACCTATGGCTACACCTTC
TRBV27	TRBD2	TRBJ2-3	many	CASGIAGGLGTQYF	TGTGCCAGCGGCATAGCGGGGGGGCTCGGTACGCAGTATTTT
TRBV11-3	TRBD2	TRBJ2-7	NA	CASRPLAGAYEQYF	TGTGCCAGCAGGCCACTTGCGGGAGCCTACGAGCAGTACTTC
TRBV5-1	NA	TRBJ1-5	many	CASSLKGGQPQHF	TGCGCCAGCAGCTTGAAGGGAGGTCAGCCCCAGCATTTT
TRBV12-3/TRBV12-4	TRBD2	TRBJ2-1	many	CASRLLLAGGPNEQFF	TGTGCCAGCAGGTTGCTCCTAGCGGGAGGGCCCAATGAGCAGTTCTTC
TRBV5-1	NA	TRBJ1-2	many	CASSLAANQNYGYTF	TGCGCCAGCAGCTTGGCTGCGAACCAAAATTATGGCTACACCTTC
TRBV19	NA	TRBJ1-2	NA	CASSSRKHPNCGYTF	TGTGCCAGTAGTTCCCGGAAGCATCCTAACTGTGGCTACACCTTC
TRBV11-2	NA	TRBJ1-2	once	CASSQTDDYGYTF	TGTGCCAGCAGCCAGACAGATGACTATGGCTACACCTTC
TRBV20-1	NA	TRBJ2-3	many	CSAPADTQYF	TGCAGTGCTCCGGCAGATACGCAGTATTTT
TRBV28	NA	TRBJ1-5	NA	CASSSTGGAAYGNQPQHF	TGTGCCAGCAGTTCCACGGGGGGCGCGGCTTATGGCAATCAGCCCCAGCATTTT
TRBV19	TRBD1	TRBJ1-1	NA	CASSMEGGGTEAFF	TGTGCCAGTAGTATGGAAGGGGGCGGGACTGAAGCTTTCTTT
TRBV6-1	NA	TRBJ1-1	once	CASRPNRDIKVNTEAFF	TGTGCCAGCAGACCAAATAGAGACATTAAGGTAAACACTGAAGCTTTCTTT
TRBV7-8	NA	TRBJ2-5	NA	CASSFHRDTWVETQYF	TGTGCCAGCAGCTTCCACCGGGACACCTGGGTAGAGACCCAGTACTTC
TRBV20-1	TRBD2	TRBJ2-1	many	CSARDLVGRVRSQDEQFF	TGCAGTGCTAGAGATTTAGTCGGGAGGGTCCGAAGTCAGGATGAGCAGTTCTTC
TRBV6-5	NA	TRBJ2-7	many	CASSYSRFSVYEQYF	TGTGCCAGCAGTTACTCGAGGTTCAGTGTGTACGAGCAGTACTTC
TRBV7-9	NA	TRBJ2-3	few	CASSLGRDPTDTQYF	TGTGCCAGCAGCTTAGGGCGGGACCCCACAGATACGCAGTATTTT
TRBV11-2	TRBD2	TRBJ2-3	NA	CASSPGLAGGLAQYF	TGTGCCAGCAGCCCGGGACTAGCGGGGGGGCTGGCGCAGTATTTT
TRBV4-3	TRBD1	TRBJ2-5	NA	CASSPQGTGGSETQYF	TGCGCCAGCAGCCCTCAGGGAACAGGGGGCTCGGAGACCCAGTACTTC
TRBV7-2	NA	TRBJ2-3	many	CASSFLPKKTDTQYF	TGTGCCAGCAGCTTTTTGCCAAAGAAGACAGATACGCAGTATTTT
TRBV9	TRBD2	TRBJ2-2	NA	CASSGGLEQAGELFF	TGTGCCAGCAGCGGCGGACTAGAACAAGCCGGGGAGCTGTTTTTT
TRBV28	TRBD2	TRBJ2-1	NA	CASSDPGTSGTGAGNEQFF	TGTGCCAGCAGTGACCCCGGGACTAGCGGAACCGGGGCGGGGAATGAGCAGTTCTTC
TRBV10-3	TRBD1	TRBJ1-1	many	CAIRDPDRVGTEAFF	TGTGCCATCAGAGACCCGGACAGGGTGGGTACTGAAGCTTTCTTT
TRBV13	TRBD2	TRBJ2-7	NA	CASSYRLAGPYEQYF	TGTGCCAGCAGCTATAGACTAGCGGGGCCGTACGAGCAGTACTTC
TRBV27	TRBD2	TRBJ2-1	NA	CASSFGLAGNNEQFF	TGTGCCAGCAGTTTTGGGCTAGCGGGAAACAATGAGCAGTTCTTC
TRBV11-3	NA	TRBJ2-2	few	CASSLGRTTGELFF	TGTGCCAGCAGCTTAGGACGAACCACCGGGGAGCTGTTTTTT
TRBV29-1	TRBD1	TRBJ2-5	few	CSVGVPQGARETQYF	TGCAGCGTTGGGGTCCCACAGGGGGCTCGGGAGACCCAGTACTTC
TRBV6-9	NA	TRBJ2-5	NA	CASSYDGGEVRETQYF	TGTGCCAGCAGTTATGATGGAGGAGAAGTTCGAGAGACCCAGTACTTC
TRBV30	NA	TRBJ2-7	few	CAWSALGSDEQYF	TGTGCCTGGAGTGCCCTGGGGTCTGACGAGCAGTACTTC
TRBV3-1	NA	TRBJ1-2	many	CASSQEGGLLGYGYTF	TGTGCCAGCAGCCAAGAAGGAGGGCTGCTCGGCTATGGCTACACCTTC
TRBV27	NA	TRBJ1-5	few	CASSSWGGFPNQPQHF	TGTGCCAGCAGTTCTTGGGGGGGGTTCCCCAATCAGCCCCAGCATTTT
TRBV5-8	NA	TRBJ2-3	few	CASSYGGEFSTDTQYF	TGTGCCAGCAGCTATGGTGGGGAGTTTAGCACAGATACGCAGTATTTT
TRBV27	NA	TRBJ2-3	few	CASSVGRWGDTQYF	TGTGCCAGCAGCGTTGGCAGGTGGGGGGATACGCAGTATTTT
TRBV19	NA	TRBJ1-1	NA	CASSWKEARTEAFF	TGTGCCAGTAGTTGGAAGGAAGCGAGGACTGAAGCTTTCTTT
TRBV15	NA	TRBJ1-1	many	CATSRDRGGGRNTEAFF	TGTGCCACCAGCAGAGATAGAGGTGGGGGGCGGAACACTGAAGCTTTCTTT
TRBV20-1	TRBD2	TRBJ2-1	many	CSARAPGAGVYNEQFF	TGCAGTGCTAGAGCTCCTGGAGCGGGAGTGTACAATGAGCAGTTCTTC
TRBV6-1	TRBD1	TRBJ2-3	few	CASSRPSLGTASTDTQYF	TGTGCCAGCAGCCGTCCTTCCCTCGGGACAGCTAGCACAGATACGCAGTATTTT
TRBV15	NA	TRBJ1-4	NA	CATSREGLGPWKLFF	TGTGCCACCAGCCGAGAGGGGCTCGGTCCCTGGAAACTGTTTTTT